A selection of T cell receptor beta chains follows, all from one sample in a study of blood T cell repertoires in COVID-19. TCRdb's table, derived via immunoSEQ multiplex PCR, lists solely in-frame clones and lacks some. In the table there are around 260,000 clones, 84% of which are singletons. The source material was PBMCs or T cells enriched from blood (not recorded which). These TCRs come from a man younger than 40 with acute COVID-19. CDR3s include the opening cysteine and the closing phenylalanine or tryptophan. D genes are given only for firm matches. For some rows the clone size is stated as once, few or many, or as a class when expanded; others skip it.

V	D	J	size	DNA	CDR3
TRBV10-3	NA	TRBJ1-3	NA	TGTGCCACCCGACAGCCCTCTGGAAACACCATATATTTT	CATRQPSGNTIYF
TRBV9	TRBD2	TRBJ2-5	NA	TGTGCCAGCAGCGTCCCATCCTTACTAGCGGGAGACGAGACCCAGTACTTC	CASSVPSLLAGDETQYF
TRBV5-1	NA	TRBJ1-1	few	TGCGCCAGCAGCTTGGCAGTTTCCAAAAGGGGTGGCACTGAAGCTTTCTTT	CASSLAVSKRGGTEAFF
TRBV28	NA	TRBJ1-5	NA	TGTGCCAGCAGTTTAGGGGGGGTAAGCAATCAGCCCCAGCATTTT	CASSLGGVSNQPQHF
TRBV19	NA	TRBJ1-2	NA	TGTGCCAGTAGCGAGGACAGACGCTCCTATGGCTACACCTTC	CASSEDRRSYGYTF
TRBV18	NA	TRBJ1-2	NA	TGTGCCAGCTCGGAGGGCCCTTCTCCTCCCTATGGCTACACCTTC	CASSEGPSPPYGYTF
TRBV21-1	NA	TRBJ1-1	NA	TGTGCCAGCAGTCGGGGACAGGATAGTATGTGCACTGAAGCTTTCTTT	CASSRGQDSMCTEAFF
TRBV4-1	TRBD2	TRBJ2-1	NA	TGCGTCAGCAGCCAATCCAAACTAGCGGGAGGGGGTAATGAGCAGTTCTTC	CVSSQSKLAGGGNEQFF
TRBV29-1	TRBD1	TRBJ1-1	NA	TGCAGCGCTGCGCCTGGGACAGAGCGTGAAGCTTTCTTT	CSAAPGTEREAFF
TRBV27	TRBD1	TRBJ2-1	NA	TGTGCCAGCAGGACAGGGGTGACCTACAATGAGCAGTTCTTC	CASRTGVTYNEQFF
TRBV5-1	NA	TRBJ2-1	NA	TGTGCCAGCAGGGGGACTGGGTACAATGAGCAGTTCTTC	CASRGTGYNEQFF
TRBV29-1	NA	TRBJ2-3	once	TGCAGCGTTGAAAGAGGGACAGATACGCAGTATTTT	CSVERGTDTQYF
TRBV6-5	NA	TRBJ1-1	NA	TGTGCCAGCAGTTACTCGATCAATTGGGGAGGCACTGAAGCTTTCTTT	CASSYSINWGGTEAFF
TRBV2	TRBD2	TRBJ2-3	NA	TGTGCCAGCAGTGAAGGTTCTAGCGGGAGTACAGATACGCAGTATTTT	CASSEGSSGSTDTQYF
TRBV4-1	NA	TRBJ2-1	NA	TGCGCCAGCAGCCCCGACAGCTCCAATGAGCAGTTCTTC	CASSPDSSNEQFF
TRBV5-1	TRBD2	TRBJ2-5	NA	TGCGCCAGCAGCTTAGCGGGGGCGGAAGAGACCCAGTACTTC	CASSLAGAEETQYF
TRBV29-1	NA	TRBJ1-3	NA	TGCAGCGTTGAAGACCCCAACAGGGCCGGAAACACCATATATTTT	CSVEDPNRAGNTIYF
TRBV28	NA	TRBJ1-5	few	TGTGCCAGCAGTGGACACGGACAGAGCAATCAGCCCCAGCATTTT	CASSGHGQSNQPQHF
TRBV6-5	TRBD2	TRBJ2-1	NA	TGTGCCATCTCTCGGGTCGGGGGGGCCTACAATGAGCAGTTCTTC	CAISRVGGAYNEQFF
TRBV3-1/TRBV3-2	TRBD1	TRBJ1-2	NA	TGTGCCAGCAGCACATGGGACAGGTCCTATGGCTACACCTTC	CASSTWDRSYGYTF
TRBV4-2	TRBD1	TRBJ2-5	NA	TGTGCCAGCAGCCAAGGACTACAGGGGGCGCGGGGGTTAGAGACCCAGTACTTC	CASSQGLQGARGLETQYF
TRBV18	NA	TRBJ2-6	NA	TGTGCCAGCTCACCTCAGGAATTGGCTGGGGCCAACGTCCTGACTTTC	CASSPQELAGANVLTF
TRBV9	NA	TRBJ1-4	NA	TGTGCCAGCAGTCGACGAACAGGGCAAGGGGAAAAACTGTTTTTT	CASSRRTGQGEKLFF
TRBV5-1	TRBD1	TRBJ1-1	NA	TGTGCCAGCAGCCTAAACCGGGACAGCAACACTGAAGCTTTCTTT	CASSLNRDSNTEAFF
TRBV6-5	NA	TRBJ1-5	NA	TGTGCCAGCAGTTCCACAGGCCTGGGACAGCCCCAGCATTTT	CASSSTGLGQPQHF
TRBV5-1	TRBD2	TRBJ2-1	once	TGCGCCAGCAGCTTAGGACTAGCGGGAGGGAGTGAGCAGTTCTTC	CASSLGLAGGSEQFF
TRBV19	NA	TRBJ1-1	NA	TGTGCCAGTAGTATAGGCCAGATGAACACTGAAGCTTTCTTT	CASSIGQMNTEAFF
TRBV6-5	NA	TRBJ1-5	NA	TGTGCCAGCAGCCCCCCGGGTTCCATTAATCAGCCCCAGCATTTT	CASSPPGSINQPQHF